This T cell receptor beta chain was captured in a study of breast tumors, draining lymph nodes, adjacent tissues. Findings of the study overall: Findings are consistent with lymph node origin and intratumoral expansion of most tumor T cells. That most tumor T cells come from lymph nodes remained unproven. Compared with lymph nodes, tumors were less diverse; compared with nontumor tissue, more.

Worth noting for this clonotype: Its target is not known. A much larger clone differs by one base, so this may be a read error.

Unmatched junction bases numbered 9, after V lost 6 bases and J lost 4 bases. There are 15 residues in the CDR3. Germline-derived CDR1 and CDR2 are MNHEY and SVGAGI. MiXCR was run by TCRdb on the multiplex PCR reads, yielding one entry per CDR3 protein. The sample comprises under 150,000 distinct CDR3 sequences, around 21% of which are singletons, and 2% to 2.5% rests with the top ten. Samples came from axillary lymph nodes draining the breast cancer. Sequences were obtained from axillary lymph node tissue. This receptor was obtained from a female donor with breast cancer. Some clones in this sample may be carry-over from other donors' samples. The chain uses TRBV6-5 and TRBJ2-3; 8 bases agree with TRBD2. The CDR3 sequence is CASSPSAGGADTQYF. In nucleotides, the CDR3 is TGTGCCAGCAGCCCCTCTGCGGGAGGCGCAGATACGCAGTATTTT.